This TCR beta chain was identified in a study of a mutant IDH1 vaccine in newly diagnosed glioma. On the study more broadly: Receipt of radiotherapy, temozolomide, or both preceded the study, and most received both. Visit V12 happened at week 35; visit V13 happened at week 47.

Worth noting for this clone: Its antigen is still unknown.

Using immunoSEQ multiplex PCR, the repertoire was profiled, and TCRdb retains in-frame clones only, with some absent. The data contain roughly 32,000 clones, 80% of them singletons. V trimming: 0 bases; J trimming: 9 bases; junction bases outside the gene matches: 11. This CDR3 spans 18 amino acids. CDR1 and CDR2 from the germline V gene are SGHRS and YFSETQ. As to time point: week 35, safety follow-up. Doses consisted of 300 ug of mutant IDH1 20-mer peptide each, paired with topical imiquimod. The genes are TRBV5-1 and TRBJ2-1; 14 bases align to TRBD2. The sample was PBMCs, taken from a glioma patient whose treatment included an IDH1 peptide vaccine. The sequence was obtained from a man aged 40-49 years with glioma. Some clones in this sample may be carry-over from other donors' samples. CDR3 sequence (DNA): TGCGCCAGCAGCTTGGCACTGACTAGCGGGGGGGCTAGCTCTGAGCAGTTCTTC. It is translated as CASSLALTSGGASSEQFF.